This TCR beta chain was identified in a study of technical replicates of blood from several donors. The CDR3 length is 14 residues. The V and J ends lost 9 bases and 5 bases respectively, with 16 bases between them. Germline V gives CDR1 MNHEY, CDR2 SVGAGI. Libraries were prepared by immunoSEQ multiplex PCR; TCRdb keeps only in-frame clonotypes and omits some of them. Among tens of thousands of clones listed, 85% to 95% were seen once. This clonotype originated in a human donor in good health. Some clones in this sample may be carry-over from other donors' samples. The rearrangement links TRBV6-5 to TRBJ1-4; D possibly corresponds to TRBD1 (6 bases). The material sequenced was PBMCs. CDR3 in amino acids: CASSDGQWNEKLFF. The CDR3 region has the DNA TGTGCCAGTTCGGACGGACAGTGGAATGAAAAACTGTTTTTT.